This section outlines one T cell receptor beta chain sequence together with its context. What it recognizes is unknown. CDR1 KGHSH and CDR2 LQKENI come from the germline V gene. After removal of 3 bases from V and 7 bases from J, the junction contained 17 bases not matched to a gene. CDR3 length: 18 amino acids. Every specimen provided roughly 0.9-10 million cryopreserved PBMC before DNA extraction took place. The sample belongs to a study of long-term antiretroviral therapy in people with HIV. Study-level results: Possibly under older ART regimens, blood was drawn between the mid-2000s and the late 2010s. Clones expanded before ART dominated the repertoire at all time points. Relative to control repertoires, HIV repertoires exhibited narrower CDR3 length ranges.

Samples were assayed with immunoSEQ v3.0 at survey level. Method: immunoSEQ multiplex PCR; TCRdb's copy keeps in-frame clones and lacks some. The sample records 26,000 or so clones, around four fifths being singletons. The sample was unsorted PBMCs, taken 3 years after starting antiretroviral therapy. This sequence joins TRBV18 and TRBJ1-5; 8 nucleotides match TRBD1. The sequence came from a man between 18 and 35 years old with HIV. The CDR3 here is CASSPFRRTQGASQPQHF. CDR3 coding DNA: TGTGCCAGCTCACCTTTCCGGAGAACGCAGGGGGCTTCCCAGCCCCAGCATTTT.